This T cell receptor (beta chain) is from a study of CD8+ T cells in alopecia areata. As concerns this clone: Antigen specificity is unknown.

Study conclusions and caveats: Scalp repertoires also include resident alphabeta T cells from normal skin. TCRs were shared less clearly across patients than in mice, possibly for HLA-related reasons.

Extracted RNA was reverse transcribed into cDNA, the sequencing template. The protocol was immunoSEQ multiplex PCR, while the TCRdb copy is restricted to in-frame clones and leaves out a portion. Here the sample spans under 130,000 clones, around 60% being singletons. The CDR3 is 14 amino acids. The V gene's germline CDR1 is KGHSH and CDR2 LQKENI. The V gene lost 3 bases and the J gene lost 5 bases, with 13 bases spanning the gap. The source of this sequence is a human donor in good health. Sequencing input: CD4+ T cells sorted from blood. The J gene is TRBJ1-1, the V gene TRBV18, with a possible D match to TRBD1 (5 bases). The CDR3 protein is CASSPITGRTEAFF. The CDR3 bases are TGTGCCAGCTCACCGATTACGGGACGGACTGAAGCTTTCTTT.